The 24 T cell receptor beta chains below were found in one sample sequenced in a study of cytomegalovirus exposure and HLA in healthy donors. Amplification used 60 Vbeta primers and 13 Jbeta primers. Measured with immunoSEQ multiplex PCR; TCRdb has only the in-frame clones, and not every one. The sample records some 90,000 clones, around four fifths being singletons. Sequences were obtained from PBMCs. The receptors stem from a woman between 35 and 50 years old in good health and CMV-seronegative.

The gene calls are TRBV6-1 and TRBJ1-2; D remains ambiguous. The CDR3 has 15 amino acids. The germline V gene encodes CDR1 MNHNS and CDR2 SASEGT. The V end was cut by 1 base, the J end by 2 bases, with 11 bases between. This CDR3 reads CASSEDSKPNYGYTF. Here the CDR3 DNA reads TGTGCCAGCAGTGAAGACAGCAAACCAAACTATGGCTACACCTTC.

The genes are TRBV5-8 and TRBJ2-1, with a tentative D call TRBD2 (6 bases). The germline V gene encodes CDR1 SGHTS and CDR2 YDEGEE. V shed 3 bases and J shed 9 bases, with 16 bases lying between them. The CDR3 has 14 amino acids. The DNA for the CDR3 is TGTGCCAGCAGCTCGCGGGGTCGACTGGTTGAGCAGTTCTTC. This sequence encodes CASSSRGRLVEQFF.

V gene TRBV6-5 combines with J gene TRBJ2-1; 8 bases agree with TRBD2. V was clipped by 6 bases and J by 6 bases; unmatched bases: 4. Germline V gene data show CDR1 as MNHEY and CDR2 as SVGAGI. The CDR3 has 13 residues. The CDR3 DNA reads TGTGCCAGCAGCAGAGGGACTAGCAATGAGCAGTTCTTC. Translated: CASSRGTSNEQFF.

V is TRBV29-1 and J is TRBJ2-7; 10 bases are a match to TRBD2. The germline CDR1 and CDR2 sequences are SQVTM and ANQGSEA. The ends lost 0 bases at V and 5 bases at J; junction bases unmatched: 4. CDR3 size: 14 residues. CDR3 in amino acids: CSVEDPSGSNEQYF. CDR3 in DNA: TGCAGCGTTGAAGACCCTAGCGGGAGCAACGAGCAGTACTTC.

The chain carries TRBV11-2 and TRBJ2-5, with TRBD1 identical over 8 bases. This CDR3 comprises 15 residues. Trimming at V came to 6 bases and at J to 5 bases, leaving 11 bases not matched to a gene. CDR1 is SGHAT, CDR2 FQNNGV, per germline. CDR3 loop: CASRYQTGAGETQYF. The DNA of the CDR3 is TGTGCCAGCAGATACCAGACAGGGGCAGGCGAGACCCAGTACTTC.

In DNA, the CDR3 is TGTGCCAGCAGTATCCTAGGGAGGGTTAATGAAAAACTGTTTTTT. It specifies CASSILGRVNEKLFF. The chain has TRBV27 and TRBJ1-4; D unclear. The germline CDR1 and CDR2 sequences are MNHEY and SMNVEV (reference sequence). The V end was cut by 5 bases, the J end by 4 bases, with 14 bases between. CDR3 size: 15 residues.

This clone has just a few counts. The chain recombines TRBV4-1 with TRBJ1-3; D is unresolved. The V gene lost 2 bases and the J gene lost 0 bases, with 20 bases spanning the gap. The CDR3 extends over 19 amino acids. The germline gives CDR1 MGHRA, CDR2 YSYEKL. The CDR3 loop is CASSQPVQDYTISGNTIYF. CDR3 nucleotides: TGCGCCAGCAGCCAACCCGTCCAAGACTATACAATCTCTGGAAACACCATATATTTT.

The chain is built from TRBV30 and TRBJ1-2, with 9 bases that match TRBD1. Losses at the gene ends were 0 bases for V and 2 bases for J; bases not matched to a gene: 4. The CDR3 is made up of 15 amino acids. Germline V gives CDR1 GTSNPN, CDR2 SVGIG (reference sequence). This chain's CDR3 is CAWSVGDRANYGYTF. Written as DNA, the CDR3 is TGTGCCTGGAGTGTCGGGGACAGGGCCAACTATGGCTACACCTTC.

The table lists this clone with a count of one. The gene calls are TRBV2 and TRBJ2-7, with D possibly TRBD2 on 7 matching bases. The CDR3 consists of 12 residues. Germline CDR1 and CDR2: SNHLY and FYNNEI. V lost 6 bases and J lost 3, with 9 bases in between. The CDR3 here is CASRGGGYEQYF. The DNA of the CDR3 is TGTGCCAGCAGGGGAGGGGGCTACGAGCAGTACTTC.

The chain carries TRBV19 and TRBJ1-5, with 8 positions matching TRBD1. The CDR3 sequence is 14 residues long. Per germline, CDR1 LNHDA and CDR2 SQIVND (reference sequence). The trim removed 3 bases at V and 5 bases at J, leaving 3 bases unmatched. The CDR3: CASSIDRGDQPQHF. CDR3 bases: TGTGCCAGTAGTATCGACAGGGGCGATCAGCCCCAGCATTTT.

This chain links TRBV29-1 with TRBJ2-1; 7 bases match TRBD2. Germline assignment: CDR1 SQVTM and CDR2 ANQGSEA. The trim removed 0 bases at V and 5 bases at J, leaving 7 bases unmatched. The CDR3 extends over 15 amino acids. The CDR3 DNA reads as TGCAGCGTTGAAGAAGGAGCGGGATGGAACAATGAGCAGTTCTTC. This sequence encodes CSVEEGAGWNNEQFF.

V is TRBV5-1 and J is TRBJ2-2; 7 bases are a match to TRBD2. The length of the CDR3 is 15 residues. Germline loops: CDR1 SGHRS, CDR2 YFSETQ. V trimming: 4 bases; J trimming: 0 bases; junction bases outside the gene matches: 3. The CDR3 DNA follows: TGCGCCAGCAGCCCGGGACTAACGAACACCGGGGAGCTGTTTTTT. Its translation is CASSPGLTNTGELFF.

The genes are TRBV14 and TRBJ2-7; D remains unclear. The CDR3 runs 12 residues. CDR1 and CDR2 from the germline V gene are SGHDN and FVKESK. Trimming stripped 2 bases from V and 3 bases from J, with 5 bases between. CDR3 loop: CASSQFYYEQYF. The CDR3, as DNA: TGTGCCAGCAGCCAATTTTACTACGAGCAGTACTTC.

The chain joins TRBV27 to TRBJ2-6; D might be TRBD2 (5 bases). Germline V gene lookup returns CDR1 MNHEY and CDR2 SMNVEV (reference sequence). Trimming pared 3 bases from V and 13 bases from J, leaving 10 bases between. The length of the CDR3 is 12 residues. CDR3 DNA sequence: TGTGCCAGCAGTTTTTCGGGGATGGTCCTGACTTTC. It encodes CASSFSGMVLTF.

The chain combines TRBV5-1 with TRBJ2-7; 11 bases are a match to TRBD1. Germline loops: CDR1 SGHRS, CDR2 YFSETQ. This CDR3 spans 14 amino acids. V trimming: 2 bases; J trimming: 12 bases; junction bases outside the gene matches: 10. CDR3: CASSFEGQGGGVYF. The CDR3 DNA sequence: TGCGCCAGCAGCTTCGAGGGACAGGGGGGGGGAGTGTACTTC.

The chain joins TRBV28 to TRBJ1-6; tentative D call: TRBD1 (6 bases). Germline values: CDR1 MDHEN, CDR2 SYDVKM. V was trimmed by 7 bases and J by 17 bases, leaving 18 bases between them. The CDR3 runs to 12 residues. CDR3 amino acids: CASTQMRGGVHF. The CDR3 DNA sequence: TGTGCCAGCACCCAAATGAGGGGGGGAGTCCACTTT.

J is TRBJ1-2 and V is TRBV27; D unclear. V lost 10 bases and J lost 4, with 10 bases in between. Germline lookup yields CDR1 MNHEY and CDR2 SMNVEV (reference sequence). The CDR3 is made up of 11 amino acids. The CDR3 sequence: CATYAFYGYTF. CDR3 DNA sequence: TGTGCCACCTATGCATTCTATGGCTACACCTTC.

This clone has only a few counts. This chain links TRBV4-3 with TRBJ2-6; possibly TRBD2 for D (5 bases). Deletions cut 0 bases from V and 0 bases from J, with 9 bases between. There are 17 residues in the CDR3. The germline V gene encodes CDR1 LGHNA and CDR2 YSLEER. CDR3 DNA: TGCGCCAGCAGCCAAGACCCCGGGGTCTCTGGGGCCAACGTCCTGACTTTC. Encoded protein: CASSQDPGVSGANVLTF.

DNA for the CDR3: TGTGCCAGCAGTGAGGGGACAGCTAACTATGGCTACACCTTC. Protein: CASSEGTANYGYTF. The J gene is TRBJ1-2, the V gene TRBV2, with 7 bases lining up with TRBD1. In germline, CDR1 is SNHLY, CDR2 FYNNEI. With 3 bases clipped from V and 0 bases from J, the junction kept 1 base outside the gene matches. The CDR3 consists of 14 residues.

The chain has TRBV6-4 and TRBJ2-1; maybe TRBD2 (6 bases). The CDR3 runs to 13 residues. From germline, CDR1 is MRHNA and CDR2 SNTAGT. The ends were cut back, 6 bases at V and 9 bases at J, with 15 bases in the middle. The CDR3 protein is CASSRDSTGEQFF. CDR3 sequence (DNA): TGTGCCAGCAGCCGGGACTCCACGGGTGAGCAGTTCTTC.

The chain is built from TRBV7-2 and TRBJ2-7, with a possible D match to TRBD1 (6 bases). V lost 5 bases, J lost 2 bases, and 19 bases lay in between. CDR1 and CDR2 (germline): SGHTA, FQGNSA. The CDR3 has 16 residues. The CDR3 loop is CASSLDGAGVPYEQYF. The DNA for the CDR3 is TGTGCCAGCAGCCTAGATGGGGCAGGGGTCCCCTACGAGCAGTACTTC. The variable domain in full, with the rest retrieved from reference TRBV7-2 and TRBJ2-7, is GAGVSQSPSNKVTEKGKDVELRCDPISGHTALYWYRQSLGQGLEFLIYFQGNSAPDKSGLPSDRFSAERTGGSVSTLTIQRTQQEDSAVYLCASSLDGAGVPYEQYFGPGTRLTVT.

On this clone: One junction end does not reproduce the germline sequence, and a read error may be involved. The chain employs TRBV27 and TRBJ1-1; D is perhaps TRBD1 (5 bases). CDR3 length: 14 amino acids. Germline V gene sequence: CDR1 MNHEY, CDR2 SMNVEV (reference sequence). CDR3 in DNA: TGTGCCAGCGGGGCCCCCGCCCTGAACACTGAAGCTTCCTTT. Translation gives CASGAPALNTEASF.

This clone showed up just a few times. The chain employs TRBV6-1 and TRBJ2-7, with D tentatively TRBD1 (5 bases). The CDR3 loop spans 14 amino acids. V was pared by 2 bases and J by 3 bases, with 11 bases between. The germline V gene encodes CDR1 MNHNS and CDR2 SASEGT. CDR3: CASSELRGHYEQYF. The CDR3 nucleotides read TGTGCCAGCAGTGAATTAAGGGGTCACTACGAGCAGTACTTC.

The V call is TRBV2, the J call TRBJ2-7, with a weak D call TRBD1 (6 bases). The CDR3 consists of 15 residues. The V end lost 1 base, the J end lost 4 bases, and 14 bases lay between the germline ends. Germline lookup yields CDR1 SNHLY and CDR2 FYNNEI. In DNA form, the CDR3 reads TGTGCCAGCAGTGAAGAGACAGGAATCTATTACGAGCAGTACTTC. Translating it yields CASSEETGIYYEQYF.